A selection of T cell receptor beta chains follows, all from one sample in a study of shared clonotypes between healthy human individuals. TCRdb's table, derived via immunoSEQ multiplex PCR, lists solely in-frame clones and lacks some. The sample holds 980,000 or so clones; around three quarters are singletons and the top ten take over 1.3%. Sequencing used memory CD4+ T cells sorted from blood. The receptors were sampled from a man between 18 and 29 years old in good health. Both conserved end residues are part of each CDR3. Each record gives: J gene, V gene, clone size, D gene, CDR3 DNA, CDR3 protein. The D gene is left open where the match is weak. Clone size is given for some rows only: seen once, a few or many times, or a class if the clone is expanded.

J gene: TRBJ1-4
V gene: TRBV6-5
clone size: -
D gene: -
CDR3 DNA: TGTGCCAGCAGTTATTCCCCCTCTGGAAAACTGTTTTTT
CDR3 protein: CASSYSPSGKLFF

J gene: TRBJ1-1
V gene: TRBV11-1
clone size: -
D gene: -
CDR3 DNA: TGTGCCAGCAGCTTACAGGGGATGAACACTGAAGCTTTCTTT
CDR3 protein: CASSLQGMNTEAFF

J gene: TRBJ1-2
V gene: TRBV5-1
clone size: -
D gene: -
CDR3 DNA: TGCGCCAGCAGCGGGAGGAATGGCTACACCTTC
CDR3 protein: CASSGRNGYTF

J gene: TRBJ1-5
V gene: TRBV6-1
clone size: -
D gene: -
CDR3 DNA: TGTGCCAGCAGTGAAGAACAGCCCCAGCATTTT
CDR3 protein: CASSEEQPQHF

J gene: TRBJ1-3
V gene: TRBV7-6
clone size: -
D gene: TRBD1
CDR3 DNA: TGTGCCAGCAGCCAAACGGGACAGGGAAACACCATATATTTT
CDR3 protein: CASSQTGQGNTIYF

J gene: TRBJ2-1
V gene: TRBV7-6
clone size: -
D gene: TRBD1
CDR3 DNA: TGTGCCAGCAGCTGGACAGGGGAAAATGAGCAGTTCTTC
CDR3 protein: CASSWTGENEQFF

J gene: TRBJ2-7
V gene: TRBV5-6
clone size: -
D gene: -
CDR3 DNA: TGTGCCAGCAGCATCACCGCCTACGAGCAGTACTTC
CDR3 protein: CASSITAYEQYF

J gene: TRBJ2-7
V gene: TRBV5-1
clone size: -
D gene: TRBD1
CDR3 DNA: TGCGCCAGCAGCCTGGCCCAAGGACAGGGGGCCGGCGAGCAGTACTTC
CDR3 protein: CASSLAQGQGAGEQYF

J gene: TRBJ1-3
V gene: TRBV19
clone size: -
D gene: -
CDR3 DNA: TGTGCCAGTACCAAAGACACGTTTTCTGGAAACACCATATATTTT
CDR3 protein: CASTKDTFSGNTIYF

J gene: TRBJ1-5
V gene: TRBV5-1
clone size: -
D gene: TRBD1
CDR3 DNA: TGCGCCAGCAGCTTGCCGAAAGTTCGGGACAGGGACGAACAGCCCCAGCATTTT
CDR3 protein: CASSLPKVRDRDEQPQHF

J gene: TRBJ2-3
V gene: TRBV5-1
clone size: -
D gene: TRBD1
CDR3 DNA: TGCGCCAGCAGCGCGGGACAGGTCACAGATACGCAGTATTTT
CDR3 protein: CASSAGQVTDTQYF

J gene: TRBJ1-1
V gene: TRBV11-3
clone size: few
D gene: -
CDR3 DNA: TGTGCCAGCAGCTTGGGGGGAATGAACACTGAAGCTTTCTTT
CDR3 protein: CASSLGGMNTEAFF

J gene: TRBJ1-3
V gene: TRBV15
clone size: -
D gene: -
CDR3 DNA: TGTGCCACCAGCAGACCCTTCGGGGTGGATGGAAACACCATATATTTT
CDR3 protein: CATSRPFGVDGNTIYF

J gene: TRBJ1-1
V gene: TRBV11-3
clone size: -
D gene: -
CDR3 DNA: TGTGCCAGCAGCCCAGGTGGGGAAACTGAAGCTTTCTTT
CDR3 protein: CASSPGGETEAFF

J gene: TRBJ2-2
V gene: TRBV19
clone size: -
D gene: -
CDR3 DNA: TGTGCCAGTAGTATAGAGGAGAACACCGGGGAGCTGTTTTTT
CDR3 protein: CASSIEENTGELFF

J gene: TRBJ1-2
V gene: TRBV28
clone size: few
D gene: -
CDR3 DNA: TGTGCCAGCAGTTTAGTTAACAACTACACCTTC
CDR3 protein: CASSLVNNYTF

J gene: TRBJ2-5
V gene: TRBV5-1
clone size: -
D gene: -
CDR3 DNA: TGCGCCAGCAGCTTGGAAGGGTGGGAGACCCAGTACTTC
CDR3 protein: CASSLEGWETQYF

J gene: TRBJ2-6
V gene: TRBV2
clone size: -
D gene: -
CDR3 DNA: TGTGCCAGCGGAACAGGGAGCCCTCAGGGGGCCAACGTCCTGACTTTC
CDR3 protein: CASGTGSPQGANVLTF

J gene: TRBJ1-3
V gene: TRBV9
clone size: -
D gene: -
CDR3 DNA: TGTGCCAGCAGCGTGGATGACGGGGGGACCCGTAGAAACACCATATATTTT
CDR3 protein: CASSVDDGGTRRNTIYF

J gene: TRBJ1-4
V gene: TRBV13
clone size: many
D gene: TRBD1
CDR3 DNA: TGTGCCAGCAGCTCGAGGGGACAGGGGTTAACTAATGAAAAACTGTTTTTT
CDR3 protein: CASSSRGQGLTNEKLFF

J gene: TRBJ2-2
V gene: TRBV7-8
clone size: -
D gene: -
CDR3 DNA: TGTGCCAGCAGCTTATCGATCGGGGAGCTGTTTTTT
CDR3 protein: CASSLSIGELFF

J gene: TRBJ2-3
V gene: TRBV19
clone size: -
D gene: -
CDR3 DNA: TGTGCCAGCGGCCCCGGGGCCTTCACAGATACGCAGTATTTT
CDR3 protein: CASGPGAFTDTQYF

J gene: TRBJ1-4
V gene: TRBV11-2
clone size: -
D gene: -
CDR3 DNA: TGTGCCAGCAGTCTCGGGACCGCTGAAAAACTGTTTTTT
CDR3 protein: CASSLGTAEKLFF

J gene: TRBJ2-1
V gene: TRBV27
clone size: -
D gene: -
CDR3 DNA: TGTGCCAGCAGTTTTGGTCTTTCCTACAATGAGCAGTTCTTC
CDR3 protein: CASSFGLSYNEQFF

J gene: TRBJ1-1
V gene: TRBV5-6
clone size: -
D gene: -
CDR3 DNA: TGTGCCAGCAGCTCGCAGGGCCTTATCGGGGGAGCTTTCTTT
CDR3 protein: CASSSQGLIGGAFF

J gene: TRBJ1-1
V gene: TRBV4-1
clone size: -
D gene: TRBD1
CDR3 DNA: TGCGCCAGCAGCCAACCACCCCGACAGGGGAAGCGAGACACTGAAGCTTTCTTT
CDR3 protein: CASSQPPRQGKRDTEAFF

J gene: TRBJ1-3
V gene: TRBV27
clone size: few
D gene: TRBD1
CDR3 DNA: TGTGCCAGCAGTGGGACAGGGGGAAACACCATATATTTT
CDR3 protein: CASSGTGGNTIYF

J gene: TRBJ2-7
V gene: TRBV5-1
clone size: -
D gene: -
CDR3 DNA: TGCGCCAGCAGTTGGACCCAGGGTGGAATCTACGAGCAGTACTTC
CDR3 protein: CASSWTQGGIYEQYF

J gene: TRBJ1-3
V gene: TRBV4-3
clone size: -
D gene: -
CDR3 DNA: TGCGCCAGCAGCCAAGAACCGAGAGGAAACACCATATATTTT
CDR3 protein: CASSQEPRGNTIYF

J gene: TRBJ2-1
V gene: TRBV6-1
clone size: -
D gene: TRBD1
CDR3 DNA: TGTGCCAGCAGTGGCGAGGGGGCGACTTCCTACAATGAGCAGTTCTTC
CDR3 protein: CASSGEGATSYNEQFF

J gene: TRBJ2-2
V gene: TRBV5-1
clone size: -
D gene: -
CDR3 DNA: TGCGCCAGCAGCTTCCAGGGGAGGAGTGCCGGGGAGCTGTTTTTT
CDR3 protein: CASSFQGRSAGELFF

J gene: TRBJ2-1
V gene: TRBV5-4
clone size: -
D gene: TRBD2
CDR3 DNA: TGTGCCAGCAGCCCACCGGGACTAGCGGCAAATGAGCAGTTCTTC
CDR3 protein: CASSPPGLAANEQFF

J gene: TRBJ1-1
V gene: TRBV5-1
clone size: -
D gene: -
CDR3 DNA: TGCGCCAGCAGCACAGGGTTATACACTGAAGCTTTCTTT
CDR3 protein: CASSTGLYTEAFF

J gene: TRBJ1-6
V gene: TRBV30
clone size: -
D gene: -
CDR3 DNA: TGTGCCTGGACCCCCTGGTCGGGCAGCTCAAATTCACCCCTCCACTTT
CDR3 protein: CAWTPWSGSSNSPLHF

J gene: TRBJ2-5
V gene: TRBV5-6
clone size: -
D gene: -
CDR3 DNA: TGTGCCAGCAGCTTGGTTAGCGTCGAAGAGACCCAGTACTTC
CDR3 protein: CASSLVSVEETQYF

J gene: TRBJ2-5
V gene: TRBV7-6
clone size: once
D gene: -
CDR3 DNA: TGTGCCAGCAGCTTATTGGGGGCACTACAAGAGACCCAGTACTTC
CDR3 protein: CASSLLGALQETQYF

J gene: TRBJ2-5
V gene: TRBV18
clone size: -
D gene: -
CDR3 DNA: TGTGCCAGCTCACCTCCCACCGGGCCCCAGGGGACCCAGTACTTC
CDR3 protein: CASSPPTGPQGTQYF

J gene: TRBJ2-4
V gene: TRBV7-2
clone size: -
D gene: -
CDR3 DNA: TGTGCCAGCAGCACAGGACTGCAACAAAACATTCAGTACTTC
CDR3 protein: CASSTGLQQNIQYF

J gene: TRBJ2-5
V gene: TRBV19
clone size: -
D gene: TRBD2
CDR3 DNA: TGTGCCAGTCGCCGAGCGGGAGAGGGAGGGACCCAGTACTTC
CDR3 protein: CASRRAGEGGTQYF

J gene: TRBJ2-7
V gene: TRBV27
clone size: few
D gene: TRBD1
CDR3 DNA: TGTGCCACCATGGACAGGTTAACCTACGAGCAGTACTTC
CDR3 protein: CATMDRLTYEQYF

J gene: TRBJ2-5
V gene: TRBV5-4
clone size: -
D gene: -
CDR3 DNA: TGTGCCAGCAGCGGATGGACAGAACAAGAGACCCAGTACTTC
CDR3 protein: CASSGWTEQETQYF

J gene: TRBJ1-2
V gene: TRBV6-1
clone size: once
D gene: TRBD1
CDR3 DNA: TGTGCCAGCAGTGAAACCGGGACAGCTGTGATATATGGCTACACCTTC
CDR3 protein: CASSETGTAVIYGYTF

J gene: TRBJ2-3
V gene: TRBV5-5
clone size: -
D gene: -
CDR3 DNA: TGTGCCAGCAGCTTTGGCGGCTCTAGCACAGATACGCAGTATTTT
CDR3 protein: CASSFGGSSTDTQYF

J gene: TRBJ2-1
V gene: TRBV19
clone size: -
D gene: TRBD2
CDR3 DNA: TGTGCCAGTAGTATAGAGGCTAGCGGGAGTCCCTCATCCTACAATGAGCAGTTCTTC
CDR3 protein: CASSIEASGSPSSYNEQFF

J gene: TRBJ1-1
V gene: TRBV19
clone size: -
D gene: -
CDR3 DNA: TGTGCCAGTAGGGGTCGGGGGGACACTGAAGCTTTCTTT
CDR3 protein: CASRGRGDTEAFF

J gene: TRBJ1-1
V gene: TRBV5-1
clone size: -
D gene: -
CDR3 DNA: TGCGCCAGCAGAAAGGGAGCAGACTTGAACACTGAAGCTTTCTTT
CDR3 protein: CASRKGADLNTEAFF

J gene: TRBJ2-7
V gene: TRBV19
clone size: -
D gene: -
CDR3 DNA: TGTGCCAGCTCTCAGGGAAAAATTGGGCCCTACGAGCAGTACTTC
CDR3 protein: CASSQGKIGPYEQYF

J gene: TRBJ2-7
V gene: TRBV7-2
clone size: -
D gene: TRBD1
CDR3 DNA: TGTGCCAGCAGCGTAGAGGGACAGTTCTCCTACGAGCAGTACTTC
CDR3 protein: CASSVEGQFSYEQYF

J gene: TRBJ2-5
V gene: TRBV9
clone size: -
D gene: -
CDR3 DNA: TGTGCCAGCAGCGTCGCCCTAGCAGGGACCCAGTACTTC
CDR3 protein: CASSVALAGTQYF

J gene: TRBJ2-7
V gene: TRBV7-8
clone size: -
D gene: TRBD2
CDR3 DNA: TGTGCCAGCAGCTTCCCCTTTACTAGCGGGAGTTACGAGCAGTACTTC
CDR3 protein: CASSFPFTSGSYEQYF

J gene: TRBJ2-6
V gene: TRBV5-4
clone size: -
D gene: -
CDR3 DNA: TGTGCCAGCAGCTTGGATCAGGGCCGCTCTGGGGCCAACGTCCTGACTTTC
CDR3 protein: CASSLDQGRSGANVLTF

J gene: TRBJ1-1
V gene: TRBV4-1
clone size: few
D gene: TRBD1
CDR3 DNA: TGCGCCAGCAGCCGAGCTAATCCGGGACAGGGATATGAAGCTTTCTTT
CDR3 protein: CASSRANPGQGYEAFF

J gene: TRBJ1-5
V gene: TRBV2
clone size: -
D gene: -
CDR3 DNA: TGTGCCAGCAGTGTTCAGGAATACAATCAGCCCCAGCATTTT
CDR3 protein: CASSVQEYNQPQHF

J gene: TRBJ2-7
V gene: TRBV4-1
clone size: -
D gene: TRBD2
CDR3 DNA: TGCGCCAGCAGCATACGGACTAGCGGGAGGGCCGGTGGATTCTACGAGCAGTACTTC
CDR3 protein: CASSIRTSGRAGGFYEQYF